This T cell receptor (beta chain) came from a study of CD8 T cells in ankylosing spondylitis. In making TCR beta libraries, quantitative 5'-RACE with molecular barcodes was used. TCRdb re-derived calls from the 5' RACE reads in MiXCR, one entry per CDR3 protein. The top ten hold 11% to 15% of the sample, which has some 200,000 distinct CDR3 sequences, 5.5% to 7.5% seen once. Study findings and constraints: Reported data indicate significant enrichment of disease-linked clones within matched ankylosing spondylitis synovial fluid. Some motif variants were previously reported in reactive arthritis synovial fluid and blood. Seven to nine highly homologous variants formed a TCR beta motif that appeared characteristic of ankylosing spondylitis blood. Researchers report that disease-linked clones proved CD8+ and relatively rare in peripheral blood.

From germline, CDR1 is SGHKS and CDR2 YYEKEE (reference sequence). The CDR3 spans 14 residues. The ends were cut back, 4 bases at V and 3 bases at J, with 14 bases in the middle. Note on this clonotype: Antigen specificity is unknown.

This sequence joins TRBV5-5 and TRBJ2-7; the D gene is possibly TRBD2 (7 bases). The sequencing input was blood, either unsorted or a sorted T cell fraction (not recorded which). This clonotype originated in a male donor with ankylosing spondylitis. The DNA of the CDR3 is TGTGCCAGCAGCCCGGGGGGCAGTTACTACGAGCAGTACTTC. Its protein is CASSPGGSYYEQYF.